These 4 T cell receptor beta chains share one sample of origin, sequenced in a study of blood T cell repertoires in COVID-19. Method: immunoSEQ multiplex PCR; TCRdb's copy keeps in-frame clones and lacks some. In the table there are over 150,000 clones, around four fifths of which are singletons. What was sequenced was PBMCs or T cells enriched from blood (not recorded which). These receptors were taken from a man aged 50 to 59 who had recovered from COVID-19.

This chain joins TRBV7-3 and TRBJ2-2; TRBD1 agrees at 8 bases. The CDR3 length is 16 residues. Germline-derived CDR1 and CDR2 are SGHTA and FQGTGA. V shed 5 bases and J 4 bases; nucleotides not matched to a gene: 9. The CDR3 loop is CASSLSTGTGTGELFF. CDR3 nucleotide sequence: TGTGCCAGCAGCCTGAGCACCGGGACAGGCACCGGGGAGCTGTTTTTT.

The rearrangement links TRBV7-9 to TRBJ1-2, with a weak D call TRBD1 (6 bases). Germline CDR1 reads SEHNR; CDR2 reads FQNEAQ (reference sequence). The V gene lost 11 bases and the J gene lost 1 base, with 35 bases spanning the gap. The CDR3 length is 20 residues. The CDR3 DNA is TGTGCCGCCAGCAGCTCACGCCCCAGGGGCCTGGGGCGTTATAACTATGGCTACACCTTC. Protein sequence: CAASSSRPRGLGRYNYGYTF.

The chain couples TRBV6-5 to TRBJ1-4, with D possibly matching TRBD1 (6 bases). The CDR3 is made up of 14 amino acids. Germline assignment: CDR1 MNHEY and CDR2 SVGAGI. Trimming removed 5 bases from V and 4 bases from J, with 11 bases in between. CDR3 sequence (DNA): TGTGCCAGCAGTCCACAGGGTCTTAATGAAAAACTGTTTTTT. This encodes CASSPQGLNEKLFF.

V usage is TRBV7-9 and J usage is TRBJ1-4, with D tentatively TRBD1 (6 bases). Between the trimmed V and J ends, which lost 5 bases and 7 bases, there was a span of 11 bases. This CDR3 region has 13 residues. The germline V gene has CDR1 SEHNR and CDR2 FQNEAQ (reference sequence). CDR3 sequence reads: CASSPQQGEKLFF. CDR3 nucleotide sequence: TGTGCCAGCAGCCCGCAACAGGGTGAAAAACTGTTTTTT.